The sequence of this T cell receptor beta chain was determined in a study of blood T cell repertoires in COVID-19. Generated by immunoSEQ multiplex PCR, the TCRdb table keeps only in-frame clones and is missing some. The sample lists about 75,000 clones, approximately 88% occurring once. CDR3 length equals 15 residues. Germline V gene data show CDR1 as MNHEY and CDR2 as SVGAGI. The V gene end was trimmed by 7 bases and the J gene end by 2 bases; junction bases not matched to a gene: 10. V is TRBV6-5 and J is TRBJ1-1; 7 bases line up with TRBD1. This clonotype was sampled from a woman in her sixties or seventies with acute or convalescent COVID-19. The sequencing sample was made of peripheral blood. The CDR3 here is CASTPQGQFNTEAFF. CDR3 in DNA: TGTGCCAGCACGCCCCAGGGACAGTTCAACACTGAAGCTTTCTTT.